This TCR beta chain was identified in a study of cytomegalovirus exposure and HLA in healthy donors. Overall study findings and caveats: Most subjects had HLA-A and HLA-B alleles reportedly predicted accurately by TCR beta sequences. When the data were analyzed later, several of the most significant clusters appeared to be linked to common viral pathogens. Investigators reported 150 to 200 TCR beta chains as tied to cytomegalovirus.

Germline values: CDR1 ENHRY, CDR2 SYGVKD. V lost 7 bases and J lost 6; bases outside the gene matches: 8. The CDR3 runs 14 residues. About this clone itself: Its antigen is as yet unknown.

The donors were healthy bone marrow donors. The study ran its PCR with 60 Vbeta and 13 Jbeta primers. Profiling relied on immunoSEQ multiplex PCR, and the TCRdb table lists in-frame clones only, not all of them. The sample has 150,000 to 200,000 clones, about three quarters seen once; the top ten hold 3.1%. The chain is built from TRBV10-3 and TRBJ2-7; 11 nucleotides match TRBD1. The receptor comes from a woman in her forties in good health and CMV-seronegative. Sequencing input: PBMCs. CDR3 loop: CAITGTGGGGEQYF. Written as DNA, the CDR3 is TGTGCCATCACGGGGACAGGGGGAGGCGGCGAGCAGTACTTC.